The 20 T cell receptor beta chains presented below share a single source sample, sequenced in a study of blood T cell repertoires in COVID-19. Assay used: immunoSEQ multiplex PCR; TCRdb lists only in-frame clones, some missing. This table holds roughly 500,000 clones, roughly 89% found once. The sequencing input was peripheral blood. The receptors come from a man between 18 and 35 years old with COVID-19, enrolled during active disease.

The CDR3 protein is CASSPVYRERRRGYTF. DNA of the CDR3: TGCGCCAGCAGCCCAGTTTACAGGGAAAGGAGAAGGGGCTACACCTTC. The chain joins TRBV4-1 to TRBJ1-2; TRBD1 is a possible D gene (6 bases). Trimming took off 4 bases at V and 8 bases at J, with 23 bases between the two ends. Germline CDR1 and CDR2: MGHRA and YSYEKL. The CDR3 runs 16 residues.

This clone was observed a few times. CDR3: CASSPDSIGNQPQHF. The CDR3 coding sequence is TGCGCCAGCAGCCCAGACAGTATAGGGAATCAGCCCCAGCATTTT. The chain carries TRBV5-1 and TRBJ1-5; D perhaps matches TRBD1 (5 bases). Germline-derived CDR1 and CDR2 are SGHRS and YFSETQ. This CDR3 comprises 15 residues. The V and J ends lost 4 bases and 4 bases respectively, with 15 bases between them.

In DNA form, the CDR3 reads TGTGCTAGTGGATCAAGACTAGCGGGAATTTACTTC. As protein: CASGSRLAGIYF. The chain combines TRBV12-5 with TRBJ2-7, with 11 bases matching TRBD2. This CDR3 contains 12 residues. With 6 bases clipped from V and 13 bases from J, the junction kept 8 bases outside the gene matches. Looked up from germline, CDR1 is LGHNT and CDR2 is FRNRAP.

This rearrangement joins TRBV11-3 to TRBJ2-5; possible D gene TRBD2, 6 bases. Germline CDR1 SGHNT, CDR2 YENEEA. Trimming took off 5 bases at V and 4 bases at J, with 8 bases between the two ends. CDR3 size: 12 residues. CDR3 in DNA: TGTGCCAGCAGCGCGGGAAGAGAGACCCAGTACTTC. It encodes CASSAGRETQYF.

The rearrangement links TRBV14 to TRBJ2-6, with no clear D. The CDR3 loop spans 16 amino acids. V was pared by 1 base and J by 1 base, with 8 bases between. CDR1 and CDR2 (germline): SGHDN, FVKESK. CDR3 loop: CASSQAGRSGANVLTF. The CDR3 coding sequence is TGTGCCAGCAGCCAAGCAGGCAGGTCTGGGGCCAACGTCCTGACTTTC.

This rearrangement joins TRBV19 to TRBJ2-1; 7 positions match TRBD2. CDR1 and CDR2 from the germline V gene are LNHDA and SQIVND (reference sequence). The CDR3 spans 16 residues. V lost 1 base, J lost 0 bases, and 3 bases stayed unmatched. In DNA, the CDR3 is TGTGCCAGTAGTATAGGGGGCGGGAGCTCCTACAATGAGCAGTTCTTC. Translating gives CASSIGGGSSYNEQFF.

V gene TRBV2 combines with J gene TRBJ1-3, with no clear D. The CDR3 contains 14 residues. The V end lost 8 bases, the J end lost 3 bases, and 14 bases lay between the germline ends. Per germline, CDR1 SNHLY and CDR2 FYNNEI. The CDR3 DNA reads TGTGCCAGCCGTTGGGAGGGAGATGGAAACACCATATATTTT. This sequence encodes CASRWEGDGNTIYF. Full variable domain (remainder filled in from reference TRBV2 and TRBJ1-3): EPEVTQTPSHQVTQMGQEVILRCVPISNHLYFYWYRQILGQKVEFLVSFYNNEISEKSEIFDDQFSVERPDGSNFTLKIRSTKLEDSAMYFCASRWEGDGNTIYFGEGSWLTVV.

This chain links TRBV5-1 with TRBJ2-1; the match to TRBD1 covers 7 bases. This CDR3 has 15 residues. Germline V gives CDR1 SGHRS, CDR2 YFSETQ. V was pared by 1 base and J by 4 bases, with 5 bases of the junction left unmatched. This CDR3 is CASSLRGGQYNEQFF. The CDR3 DNA reads as TGCGCCAGCAGCTTGCGAGGGGGCCAGTACAATGAGCAGTTCTTC.

This clone was seen just once. The chain is built from TRBV5-1 and TRBJ1-1, with 9 bases lining up with TRBD1. J was trimmed by 1 base and V by 5 bases; bases with no gene match: 9. The CDR3 runs to 16 residues. Germline-derived CDR1 and CDR2 are SGHRS and YFSETQ. The CDR3: CASSYTGGRKNTEAFF. The CDR3 DNA reads as TGCGCCAGCAGTTATACAGGGGGCAGGAAGAACACTGAAGCTTTCTTT.

The V and J genes are TRBV7-8 and TRBJ2-7; 7 nucleotides line up with TRBD1. V shed 6 bases and J 5 bases; nucleotides not matched to a gene: 7. Germline-derived CDR1 and CDR2 are SGHVS and FQNEAQ. The CDR3 sequence is 13 residues long. CDR3 sequence: CASSRQGTHEQYF. DNA for the CDR3: TGTGCCAGCAGTCGACAGGGAACCCACGAGCAGTACTTC.

The rearrangement uses TRBV27 and TRBJ1-5; 7 bases match TRBD1. Germline V CDR1 and CDR2: MNHEY, SMNVEV (reference sequence). V was pared by 5 bases and J by 0 bases, with 10 bases of the junction left unmatched. This CDR3 has 17 amino acids. The CDR3 loop reads CASSPRQGPYSNQPQHF. CDR3 nucleotide sequence: TGTGCCAGCAGTCCCCGACAGGGCCCCTATAGCAATCAGCCCCAGCATTTT.

This chain connects TRBV24-1 to TRBJ1-2, with TRBD1 as a possible D gene (5 bases). The V gene lost 3 bases and the J gene lost 8 bases, with 12 bases spanning the gap. The CDR3 runs 13 residues. The germline gives CDR1 KGHDR, CDR2 SFDVKD. The DNA for the CDR3 is TGTGCCACCAGTGATCGTAGGGGTTACGGCTACACCTTC. Residues: CATSDRRGYGYTF.

J is TRBJ1-6 and V is TRBV5-1; perhaps TRBD1 as D (5 bases). The CDR3 is 15 residues long. The germline V gene encodes CDR1 SGHRS and CDR2 YFSETQ. The ends were cut back, 1 base at V and 9 bases at J, with 14 bases in the middle. The CDR3 DNA sequence: TGCGCCAGCAGCTTGAGTGGGGCCTCTAGTTCACCCCTCCACTTT. Its translation: CASSLSGASSSPLHF.

The chain links TRBV7-9 to TRBJ2-6, with D maybe TRBD2 (6 bases). This CDR3 is 18 amino acids long. V was pared by 6 bases and J by 1 base, with 19 bases between. Germline V gene data show CDR1 as SEHNR and CDR2 as FQNEAQ (reference sequence). CDR3 coding DNA: TGTGCCAGCAGATTCGCAGCGGGCCGGCTTTCTGGGGCCAACGTCCTGACTTTC. The encoded protein is CASRFAAGRLSGANVLTF.

This clone was found once. The chain has TRBV19 and TRBJ1-5; no clear D. The V end was cut by 4 bases, the J end by 8 bases, with 15 bases between. The CDR3 totals 14 residues. Per germline, CDR1 LNHDA and CDR2 SQIVND (reference sequence). The CDR3 is CASSTTGYYKPQHF. The CDR3 bases are TGTGCCAGTAGTACCACCGGGTACTATAAGCCCCAGCATTTT.

This clone is a singleton in its sample. V gene TRBV7-9 combines with J gene TRBJ1-6; D is uncertain. Between the trimmed V and J ends, which lost 4 bases and 14 bases, there was a span of 15 bases. This CDR3 is 13 amino acids long. CDR1 and CDR2 (germline): SEHNR, FQNEAQ (reference sequence). The CDR3 DNA follows: TGTGCCAGCAGCTCCCGTCTAACGGGAACCCTCCACTTT. Protein product: CASSSRLTGTLHF. The full variable domain, rest sourced from reference TRBV7-9 and TRBJ1-6, is DTGVSQNPRHKITKRGQNVTFRCDPISEHNRLYWYRQTLGQGPEFLTYFQNEAQLEKSRLLSDRFSAERPKGSFSTLEIQRTEQGDSAMYLCASSSRLTGTLHFGNGTRLTVT.

The chain has TRBV5-6 and TRBJ2-7, with 9 bases identical to TRBD1. CDR1 SGHDT and CDR2 YYEEEE come from the germline V gene. With 0 bases clipped from V and 0 bases from J, the junction kept 10 bases outside the gene matches. This CDR3 is 18 amino acids long. CDR3: CASSLVQGALGHSYEQYF. The CDR3 DNA reads TGTGCCAGCAGCTTGGTACAGGGGGCGCTAGGTCACTCCTACGAGCAGTACTTC.

This clone was seen more than once but under ten times. This chain joins TRBV4-2 and TRBJ1-2; D not certain. The germline V and J ends were trimmed by 0 bases and 4 bases, with 12 bases remaining between them. This CDR3 comprises 15 residues. CDR1 is LGHNA, CDR2 YNFKEQ, per germline. The CDR3 loop is CASSQERETIYGYTF. For the CDR3, the DNA is TGTGCCAGCAGCCAAGAAAGGGAGACTATCTATGGCTACACCTTC.

The genes are TRBV6-5 and TRBJ2-2; 9 positions agree with TRBD2. Trimming took 2 bases from V and 7 from J; bases not matched to a gene: 5. The CDR3 totals 15 residues. CDR1 and CDR2 from the germline V gene are MNHEY and SVGAGI. The CDR3 DNA reads TGTGCCAGCAGTTACGGCGGGAGGGCCGTCGGGGAGCTGTTTTTT. Translated, it gives CASSYGGRAVGELFF.

The chain uses TRBV10-3 and TRBJ1-2, with D perhaps matching TRBD1 (5 bases). V lost 2 bases and J 4 bases, leaving 17 bases between the germline ends. There are 16 residues in the CDR3. Germline lookup yields CDR1 ENHRY and CDR2 SYGVKD. CDR3 sequence (DNA): TGTGCCATCAGTGAGCGGGGCGGGGAAGGGGTCTATGGCTACACCTTC. Amino acid sequence: CAISERGGEGVYGYTF.